This TCR beta chain derives from a study of shared clonotypes between healthy human individuals. Produced via immunoSEQ multiplex PCR; TCRdb's table is partial and in-frame only. Among about 2.4 million clones listed, more than 90% were seen once. The CDR3 has 14 residues. CDR1 and CDR2 (germline): ENHRY, SYGVKD. Trimming shortened V by 3 bases and J by 1 base, and 7 bases separated the two germline ends. The sequenced sample consisted of naive CD4+ T cells sorted from blood. The subset here: CD45RA+ positively selected. The chain is built from TRBV10-3 and TRBJ1-5; D is ambiguous. The receptor's source is a man aged 18 to 30 in good health. The CDR3 sequence is CAISDMGSNQPQHF. CDR3 nucleotides: TGTGCCATCAGTGACATGGGAAGCAATCAGCCCCAGCATTTT.